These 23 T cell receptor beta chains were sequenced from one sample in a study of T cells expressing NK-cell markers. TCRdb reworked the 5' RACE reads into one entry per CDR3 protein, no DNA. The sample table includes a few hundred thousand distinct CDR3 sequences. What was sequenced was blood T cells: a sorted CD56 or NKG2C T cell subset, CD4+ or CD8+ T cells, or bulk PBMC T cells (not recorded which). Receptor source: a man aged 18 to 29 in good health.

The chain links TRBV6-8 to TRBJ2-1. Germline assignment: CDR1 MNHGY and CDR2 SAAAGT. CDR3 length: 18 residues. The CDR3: CASSYRLAEDYFNNEQFF.

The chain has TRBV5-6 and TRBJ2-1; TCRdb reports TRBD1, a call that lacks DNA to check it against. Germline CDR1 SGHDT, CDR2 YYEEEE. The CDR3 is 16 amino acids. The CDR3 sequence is CASSPSQGSPYNEQFF.

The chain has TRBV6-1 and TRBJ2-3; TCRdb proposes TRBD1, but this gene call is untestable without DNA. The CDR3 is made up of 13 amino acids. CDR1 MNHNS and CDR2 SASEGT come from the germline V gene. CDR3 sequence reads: CASKDIIVDTQYF.

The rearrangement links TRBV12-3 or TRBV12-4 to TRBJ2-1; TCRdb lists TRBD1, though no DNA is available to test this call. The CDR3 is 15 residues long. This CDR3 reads CASTPNRIRDNEQFF.

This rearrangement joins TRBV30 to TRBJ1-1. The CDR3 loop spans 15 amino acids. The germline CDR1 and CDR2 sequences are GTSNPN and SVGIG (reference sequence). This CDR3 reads CAWYRDSGLITEAFF.

The CDR3 is CASSSVGRIYF. The rearrangement joins TRBV12-3 or TRBV12-4 to TRBJ2-4. The CDR3 has 11 residues.

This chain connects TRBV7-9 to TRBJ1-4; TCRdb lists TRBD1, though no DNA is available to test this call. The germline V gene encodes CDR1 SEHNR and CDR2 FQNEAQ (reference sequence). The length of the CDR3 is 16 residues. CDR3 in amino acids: CASSSRQTLTNEKLFF.

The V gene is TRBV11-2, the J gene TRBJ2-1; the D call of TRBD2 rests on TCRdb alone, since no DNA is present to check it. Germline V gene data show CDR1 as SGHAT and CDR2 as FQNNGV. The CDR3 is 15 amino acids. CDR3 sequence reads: CASSPGLALDNEQFF.

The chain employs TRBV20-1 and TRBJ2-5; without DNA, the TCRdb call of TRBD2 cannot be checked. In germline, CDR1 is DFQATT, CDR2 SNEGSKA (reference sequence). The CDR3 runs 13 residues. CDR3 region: CSASLGGAETQYF.

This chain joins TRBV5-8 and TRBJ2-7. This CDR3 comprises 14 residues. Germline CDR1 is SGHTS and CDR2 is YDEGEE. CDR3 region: CASSLRTGYYEQYF.

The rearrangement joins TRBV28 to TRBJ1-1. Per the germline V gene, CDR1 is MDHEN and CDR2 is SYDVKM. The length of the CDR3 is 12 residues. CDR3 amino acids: CASSKEVTEAFF.

The CDR3 sequence is CSASPIQAATGELFF. The J gene is TRBJ2-2, the V gene TRBV20-1; the TCRdb D gene call, TRBD2, has no DNA to confirm it. Germline values: CDR1 DFQATT, CDR2 SNEGSKA (reference sequence). The CDR3 consists of 15 residues.

CDR3: CASSLVGRLVQETQYF. This chain links TRBV7-9 with TRBJ2-5; TCRdb calls TRBD2, which cannot be checked without DNA. CDR1 SEHNR and CDR2 FQNEAQ come from the germline V gene (reference sequence). The CDR3 has 16 residues.

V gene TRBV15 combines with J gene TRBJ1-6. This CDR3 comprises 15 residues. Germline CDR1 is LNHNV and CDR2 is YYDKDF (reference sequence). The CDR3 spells CATSSAVPNNSPLHF.

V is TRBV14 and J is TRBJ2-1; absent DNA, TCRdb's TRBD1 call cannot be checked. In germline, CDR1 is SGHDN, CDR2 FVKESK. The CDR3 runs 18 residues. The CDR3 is CASSQEDGGQIIYNEQFF.

Here the CDR3 reads CASSQGTGYGSRMNTEAFF. The chain uses TRBV5-1 and TRBJ1-1; TCRdb calls TRBD1, which cannot be checked without DNA. CDR1 and CDR2 from the germline V gene are SGHRS and YFSETQ. CDR3 length: 19 residues.

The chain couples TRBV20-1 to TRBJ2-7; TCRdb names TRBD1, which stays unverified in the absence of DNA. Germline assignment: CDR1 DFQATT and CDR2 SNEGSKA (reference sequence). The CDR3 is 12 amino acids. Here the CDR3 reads CSAPWGGREQYF.

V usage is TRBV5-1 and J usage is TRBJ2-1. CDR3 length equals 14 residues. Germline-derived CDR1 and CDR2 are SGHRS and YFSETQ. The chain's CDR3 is CASSARPKENEQFF.

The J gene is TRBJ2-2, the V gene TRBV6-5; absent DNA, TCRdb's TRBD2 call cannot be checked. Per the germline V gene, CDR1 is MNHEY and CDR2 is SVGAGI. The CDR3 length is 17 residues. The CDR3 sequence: CASSYDPGGRATGELFF.

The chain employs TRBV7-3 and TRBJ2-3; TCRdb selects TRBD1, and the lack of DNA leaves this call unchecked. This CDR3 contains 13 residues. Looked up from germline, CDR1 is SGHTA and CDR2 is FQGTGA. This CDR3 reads CASSLTTGDTQYF.

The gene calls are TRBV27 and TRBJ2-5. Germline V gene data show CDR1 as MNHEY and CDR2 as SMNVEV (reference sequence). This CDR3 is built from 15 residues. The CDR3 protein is CASSSKTNVQETQYF.

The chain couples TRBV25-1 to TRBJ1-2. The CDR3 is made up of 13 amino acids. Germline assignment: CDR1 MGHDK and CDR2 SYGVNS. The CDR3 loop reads CASRRSENYGYTF.

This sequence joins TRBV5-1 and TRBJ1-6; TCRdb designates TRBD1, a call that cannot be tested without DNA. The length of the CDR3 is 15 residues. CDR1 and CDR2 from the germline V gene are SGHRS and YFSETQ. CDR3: CASSLGDSYNSPLHF.